This T cell receptor (beta chain) came from a study of T cells in Graves' hyperthyroidism and ophthalmopathy. RNA transcripts were the template for amplifying TCR beta CDR3 regions. First-round RT-PCR with HTBI primers amplified the TCR CDR3 region. Via MiXCR, TCRdb re-called the multiplex PCR reads, giving one row per CDR3 protein. In the table there are roughly 300,000 distinct CDR3 sequences, 21% of which are singletons. The diagnostic basis comprised clinical symptoms, serum thyroxine and TRAb, thyroid ultrasound and orbital computed tomography. Sequenced: blood. The TCR was taken from a woman between 45 and 65 years old with Graves' hyperthyroidism.

The CDR3 spells CASSFGTGGETQYF. In nucleotides, the CDR3 is TGTGCCAGCAGCTTCGGGACAGGCGGGGAGACCCAGTACTTC. The rearrangement uses TRBV7-9 and TRBJ2-5, with 8 bases identical to TRBD1. With 3 bases clipped from V and 5 bases from J, the junction kept 5 bases outside the gene matches. CDR1 and CDR2 from the germline V gene are SEHNR and FQNEAQ (reference sequence). This CDR3 comprises 14 residues.